This entry is about one TCR beta chain. Its specificity is unknown. This specimen comes from a study of T-cell memory formation after mild COVID-19. Trimming pared 6 bases from V and 2 bases from J, leaving 17 bases between. The CDR3 is 15 amino acids. Germline V gene lookup returns CDR1 SNHLY and CDR2 FYNNEI. Overall study results and limits: Later expanders leaned CD4+, whereas clones that contracted between day 15 and 85 were balanced CD4/CD8.

TCRdb reprocessed the 5' RACE reads with MiXCR, giving one entry per CDR3 protein. The sample records hundreds of thousands of distinct CDR3 sequences, about a quarter being singletons. The chain employs TRBV2 and TRBJ2-7; weak D call: TRBD2 (5 bases). Sample: PBMCs or a T cell subset sorted from them (not recorded which). The sequence came from an adult woman who had mild COVID-19 (a few samples of this study predate the infection). Cell type and time point are not known. The CDR3 DNA sequence: TGTGCCAGCAGCGCTACTAGTTCCGGAACCTACGAGCAGTACTTC. Its protein is CASSATSSGTYEQYF. The full variable domain, with the rest looked up from reference TRBV2 and TRBJ2-7, is EPEVTQTPSHQVTQMGQEVILRCVPISNHLYFYWYRQILGQKVEFLVSFYNNEISEKSEIFDDQFSVERPDGSNFTLKIRSTKLEDSAMYFCASSATSSGTYEQYFGPGTRLTVT.